This T cell receptor (beta chain) emerged from a study of chemoradiotherapy in HPV16-positive cancers. Libraries were prepared by immunoSEQ multiplex PCR; TCRdb keeps only in-frame clonotypes and omits some of them. The data contain about 68,000 clones, 88% of them seen just once; the ten biggest clones take up roughly 4.2%. There are a few counts of this clone. What it binds is not known. Repeated repertoire sampling spanned the course of chemoradiotherapy. In germline, CDR1 is MDHEN, CDR2 SYDVKM. The CDR3 runs 11 residues. With 7 bases removed from V and 1 base from J, the gap between germline ends came to 5 bases. Broader study findings: Non-HPV-specific T cells did not expand in tumors during treatment, whereas candidate HPV-specific clones and E7-related motifs did.

The material sequenced was blood, taken from a patient who underwent chemoradiotherapy. The source of this sequence is a human donor with HPV-associated anogenital cancer. The rearrangement links TRBV28 to TRBJ2-7; D gene uncertain. The CDR3 reads CASTGSYEQYF. The CDR3 coding sequence is TGTGCCAGCACCGGTTCCTACGAGCAGTACTTC.